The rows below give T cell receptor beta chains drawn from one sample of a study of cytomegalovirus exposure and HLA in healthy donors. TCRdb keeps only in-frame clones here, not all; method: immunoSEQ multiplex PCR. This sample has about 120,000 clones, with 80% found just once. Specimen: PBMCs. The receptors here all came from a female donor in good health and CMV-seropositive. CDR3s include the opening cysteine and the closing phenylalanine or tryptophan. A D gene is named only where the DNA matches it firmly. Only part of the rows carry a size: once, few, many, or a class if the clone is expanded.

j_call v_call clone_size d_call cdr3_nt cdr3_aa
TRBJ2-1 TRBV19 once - TGTGCCAGTAAGCGGGCAGACTACAATGAGCAGTTCTTC CASKRADYNEQFF
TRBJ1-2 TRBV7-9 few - TGTGCCCCAAGTCCGGGGATCACCTATGGCTACACCTTC CAPSPGITYGYTF
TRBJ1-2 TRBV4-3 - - TGCGCCAGCAGCCAAGACCTTAACTATGGCTACACCTTC CASSQDLNYGYTF
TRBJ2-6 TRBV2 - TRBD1 TGTGCCAGCAGGGGACAGGGTCTCTCTGGGGCCAACGTCCTGACTTTC CASRGQGLSGANVLTF
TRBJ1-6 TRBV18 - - TGTGCCAGCTGCTTGGACAGACTGAATTCACCCCTCCACTTT CASCLDRLNSPLHF
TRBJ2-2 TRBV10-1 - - TGCGCCAGCATGGCGGGGGCCACCGGGGAGCTGTTTTTT CASMAGATGELFF
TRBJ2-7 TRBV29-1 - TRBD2 TGCAGCGTTGAACTAGCGGGGCCTTATTACGAGCAGTACTTC CSVELAGPYYEQYF
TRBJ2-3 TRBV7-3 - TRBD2 TGTGCCAGCAGCTTAACCCCACGAGCGGGGGACCAGGATACGCAGTATTTT CASSLTPRAGDQDTQYF
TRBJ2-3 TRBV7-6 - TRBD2 TGTGCCAGCAGCTTAGCCGGGGGGTCAGATACGCAGTATTTT CASSLAGGSDTQYF
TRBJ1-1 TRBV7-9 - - TGTGCCAGCAGCTTTCCCCAGAACACTGAAGCTTTCTTT CASSFPQNTEAFF
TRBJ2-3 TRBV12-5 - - TGTGCTAGTGGTCCGGTTGTTTTCACAGATACGCAGTATTTT CASGPVVFTDTQYF
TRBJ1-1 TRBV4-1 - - TGCGCCAGCAGGCAACAGGGATCCTCCTTGGCTTTCTTT CASRQQGSSLAFF
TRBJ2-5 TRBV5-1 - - TGCGCCAGCAGCGCTACAGTACAGGAGACCCAGTACTTC CASSATVQETQYF
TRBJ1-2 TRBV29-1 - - TGCAGCGTTGAGGTGGGAGCCTATGGCTACACCTTC CSVEVGAYGYTF
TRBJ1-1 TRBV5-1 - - TGCGCCAGCAGCTACGTTGGGGCCACTGAAGCTTTCTTT CASSYVGATEAFF
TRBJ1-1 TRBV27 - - TGTGCCAGCATCCAGTCGGCAGGCATGAACACTGAAGCTTTCTTT CASIQSAGMNTEAFF
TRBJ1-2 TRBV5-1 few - TGCGCCAGCAGCTTGCCCGGAGGGGGGGATGGTGGCTACACCTTC CASSLPGGGDGGYTF
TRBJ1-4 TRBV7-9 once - TGTGCCAGCAGCTTAGGCCCAACGGTGGGGAGGAATGAAAAACTGTTTTTT CASSLGPTVGRNEKLFF
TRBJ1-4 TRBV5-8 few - TGTGCCAGCAGCGAACAGATGACCGGAAAACTGTTTTTT CASSEQMTGKLFF
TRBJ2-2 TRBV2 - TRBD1 TGTGCCAGCAGTGGAGGGACAGGGATCGCCGGGGAGCTGTTTTTT CASSGGTGIAGELFF
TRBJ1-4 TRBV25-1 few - TGTGCCAGCAGTGAATCCGGGGAAGAAAAACTGTTTTTT CASSESGEEKLFF
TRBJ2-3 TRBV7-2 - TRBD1 TGTGCCAGCAGCTTAGTGGGACAGGGTCGGAATACGCAGTATTTT CASSLVGQGRNTQYF
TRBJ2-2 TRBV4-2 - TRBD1 TGTGCCAGCAGCCAAGGGAAGGGACAGGCCATACGCACCGGGGAGCTGTTTTTT CASSQGKGQAIRTGELFF
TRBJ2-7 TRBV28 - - TGTGCCAGCAGTACGGGACATTCATTCTACGAGCAGTACTTC CASSTGHSFYEQYF
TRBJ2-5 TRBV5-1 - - TGCGCCAGCAGCTTGGTGTCGACAGAAGAGACCCAGTACTTC CASSLVSTEETQYF
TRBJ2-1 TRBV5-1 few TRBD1 TGCGCCAGCAGCCCCGGGACAGGGTTGGCCCATGAGCAGTTCTTC CASSPGTGLAHEQFF
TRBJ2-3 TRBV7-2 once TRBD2 TGTGCCAGCAGCCCGGTAGCGGGGGGCACAGATACGCAGTATTTT CASSPVAGGTDTQYF
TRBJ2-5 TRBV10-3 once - TGTGCCATCAGTGATAATCCAGGGTCAGAGACCCAGTACTTC CAISDNPGSETQYF
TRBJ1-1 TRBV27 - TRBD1 TGTGCCAGCAGATCCGGGACAGGGGTGCTTGAAGCTTTCTTT CASRSGTGVLEAFF